The rows below give T cell receptor beta chains drawn from one sample of a study of T cell responses to AZD1222 COVID-19 vaccine. Clones were read by immunoSEQ multiplex PCR, and TCRdb kept only the in-frame ones, dropping some. The repertoire has under 70,000 clones, approximately 81% of them found once; the top ten carry 21%. Here the sequenced sample was peripheral blood, taken on day 0 of AZD1222 vaccination. The receptors stem from an adult in good health. Each CDR3 is given with its conserved first and last residue. A D gene is named only where the DNA matches it firmly. The size of a clone is reported for some rows only, either as once, few or many, or as a class for expanded clones.

CDR3aa	CDR3nt	v_gene	j_gene	abundance	d_gene	len
CASSDPTGRAFF	TGTGCCAGCAGTGACCCGACAGGGCGGGCTTTCTTT	TRBV2	TRBJ1-1	-	TRBD1	12
CSVGLRDEQFF	TGCAGCGTTGGACTTCGGGATGAGCAGTTCTTC	TRBV29-1	TRBJ2-1	-	-	11
CASSSGQGSSYEQYF	TGTGCCAGCAGCTCGGGACAGGGGAGTTCCTACGAGCAGTACTTC	TRBV7-9	TRBJ2-7	-	TRBD1	15
CASSARREVQETQYF	TGTGCCAGCAGCGCGAGGCGGGAGGTACAAGAGACCCAGTACTTC	TRBV28	TRBJ2-5	-	TRBD2	15
CASSQDPIGSVDTGELFF	TGTGCCAGCAGCCAAGATCCTATAGGGTCGGTGGACACCGGGGAGCTGTTTTTT	TRBV14	TRBJ2-2	once	-	18
CAWNSETTAWPQHF	TGTGCCTGGAATTCTGAGACGACAGCATGGCCCCAGCATTTT	TRBV30	TRBJ1-5	-	-	14
CASSLARTSGNNNEQFF	TGTGCCAGCAGCTTGGCAAGGACTAGCGGTAACAACAATGAGCAGTTCTTC	TRBV5-8	TRBJ2-1	-	TRBD2	17
CASSQDIGLAGLNEQFF	TGTGCCAGCAGCCAAGATATTGGTCTAGCGGGACTCAATGAGCAGTTCTTC	TRBV3-1/TRBV3-2	TRBJ2-1	-	TRBD2	17
CASSPLSGGYSYEQYF	TGTGCCAGCAGCCCCCTTTCCGGCGGTTACTCCTACGAGCAGTACTTC	TRBV6-2/TRBV6-3	TRBJ2-7	-	-	16
CASSVGGFSYEQYF	TGTGCCAGCAGCGTAGGGGGCTTCTCCTACGAGCAGTACTTC	TRBV9	TRBJ2-7	-	-	14
CASSSMTGGRYTEAFF	TGTGCCAGCAGTTCAATGACAGGGGGCAGGTACACTGAAGCTTTCTTT	TRBV28	TRBJ1-1	-	TRBD1	16
CASSQDRGRGRVNEKLFF	TGCGCCAGCAGCCAAGATCGGGGCAGGGGGCGGGTTAATGAAAAACTGTTTTTT	TRBV4-3	TRBJ1-4	-	TRBD1	18
CASSPGRKNTEAFF	TGTGCCAGCTCACCGGGACGGAAGAACACTGAAGCTTTCTTT	TRBV18	TRBJ1-1	once	-	14
CASRSLAQETQYF	TGTGCCAGCAGATCACTAGCCCAAGAGACCCAGTACTTC	TRBV6-5	TRBJ2-5	few	-	13
CASSPGQAVAFF	TGTGCCAGCTCACCGGGACAGGCGGTAGCTTTCTTT	TRBV18	TRBJ1-1	-	TRBD1	12
CASSLTGIWGYTF	TGTGCCAGCAGCTTAACAGGCATCTGGGGCTACACCTTC	TRBV7-3	TRBJ1-2	-	-	13
CASSLGAGGLETQYF	TGTGCCAGCAGCTTAGGGGCTGGAGGGTTGGAGACCCAGTACTTC	TRBV7-2	TRBJ2-5	-	-	15
CASSPQGQGMNTEAFF	TGTGCCAGCAGCCCTCAGGGACAGGGGATGAACACTGAAGCTTTCTTT	TRBV7-9	TRBJ1-1	-	TRBD1	16
CASSSSALNTEAFF	TGTGCCAGCAGCTCATCTGCCCTGAACACTGAAGCTTTCTTT	TRBV7-2	TRBJ1-1	-	-	14
CASSLRENQPQHF	TGTGCCAGCAGCCTCAGGGAAAATCAGCCCCAGCATTTT	TRBV7-9	TRBJ1-5	-	-	13
CASSLGTGGQYF	TGTGCCAGCAGCTTAGGGACAGGGGGACAGTATTTT	TRBV11-2	TRBJ2-3	few	TRBD1	12
CASSQGRHNEQFF	TGTGCCAGCAGCCAGGGGAGACACAATGAGCAGTTCTTC	TRBV11-2	TRBJ2-1	once	-	13
CASSQDLAQETQYF	TGCGCCAGCAGCCAAGATTTGGCACAAGAGACCCAGTACTTC	TRBV4-3	TRBJ2-5	-	-	14
CASIPGTGEGYTF	TGTGCCAGCATTCCCGGGACAGGGGAAGGCTACACCTTC	TRBV28	TRBJ1-2	-	TRBD1	13
CASSQELAGGPGELFF	TGTGCCAGCAGCCAAGAACTAGCGGGGGGCCCCGGGGAGCTGTTTTTT	TRBV4-2	TRBJ2-2	-	TRBD2	16